This T cell receptor (beta chain) was recovered during a study of cytomegalovirus exposure and HLA in healthy donors. PCR amplification relied on 60 Vbeta primers (plus 13 Jbeta primers). Some clones are missing from TCRdb's copy, which holds only in-frame ones; the method was immunoSEQ multiplex PCR. This sample has fewer than 150,000 clones; 15% occur once, and the top ten carry under 2.5%. The germline gives CDR1 SEHNR, CDR2 FQNEAQ (reference sequence). V shed 1 base and J 6 bases; nucleotides not matched to a gene: 8. The CDR3 is 16 amino acids. The sequenced sample consisted of PBMCs. The rearrangement links TRBV7-9 to TRBJ2-3; 9 nucleotides line up with TRBD2. This TCR was sampled from a woman aged 18-29 years in good health and CMV-seronegative. CDR3 protein: CASSLVSGSYPDTQYF. The CDR3 DNA is TGTGCCAGCAGCTTAGTTAGCGGGAGCTACCCCGATACGCAGTATTTT.